Here is one TCR beta chain with its context. The protocol was immunoSEQ multiplex PCR, while the TCRdb copy is restricted to in-frame clones and leaves out a portion. The sample has 70,000 or so clones, approximately 84% seen once. This specimen comes from a study of control samples from healthy donors and cancer patients. The CDR3 loop spans 14 amino acids. The J segment lost 6 bases and the V segment lost 3 bases, leaving 4 bases of the junction unmatched. Germline lookup yields CDR1 SGHTA and CDR2 FQGNSA. This TCR derives from a woman between 50 and 59 years old with lung cancer. The chain recombines TRBV7-2 with TRBJ1-4; 7 nucleotides align to TRBD1. The sample comprised PBMCs. In DNA, the CDR3 is TGTGCCAGCAGCTTCAGGGGGGGAGATGAAAAACTGTTTTTT. Translation: CASSFRGGDEKLFF.